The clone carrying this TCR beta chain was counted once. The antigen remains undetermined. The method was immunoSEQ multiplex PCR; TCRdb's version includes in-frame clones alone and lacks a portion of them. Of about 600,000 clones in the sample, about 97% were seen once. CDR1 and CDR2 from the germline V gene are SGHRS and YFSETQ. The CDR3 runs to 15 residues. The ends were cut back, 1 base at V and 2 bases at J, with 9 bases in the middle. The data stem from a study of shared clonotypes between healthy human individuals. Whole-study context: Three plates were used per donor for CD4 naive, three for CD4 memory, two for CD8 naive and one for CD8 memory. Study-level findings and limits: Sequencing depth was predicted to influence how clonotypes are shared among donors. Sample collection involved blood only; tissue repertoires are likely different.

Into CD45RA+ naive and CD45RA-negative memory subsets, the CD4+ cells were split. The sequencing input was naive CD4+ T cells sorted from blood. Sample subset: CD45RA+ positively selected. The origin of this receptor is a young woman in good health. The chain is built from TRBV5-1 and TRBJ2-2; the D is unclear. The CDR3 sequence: CASSLSERNTGELFF. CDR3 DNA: TGCGCCAGCAGCTTGAGCGAGAGAAACACCGGGGAGCTGTTTTTT. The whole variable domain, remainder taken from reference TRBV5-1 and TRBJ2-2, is KAGVTQTPRYLIKTRGQQVTLSCSPISGHRSVSWYQQTPGQGLQFLFEYFSETQRNKGNFPGRFSGRQFSNSRSEMNVSTLELGDSALYLCASSLSERNTGELFFGEGSRLTVL.